The subject of this entry is one T cell receptor (beta chain). The entry originates in a study of long-term antiretroviral therapy in people with HIV. It was version v3.0 of the immunoSEQ assay that was run at survey level. Profiling relied on immunoSEQ multiplex PCR, and the TCRdb table lists in-frame clones only, not all of them. The repertoire holds around 25,000 clones, with 85% to 90% as singletons. One or more pre-ART and two or more post-ART PBMC samples were available from each donor. This receptor was identified in a woman under 40 with HIV. This specimen was unsorted PBMCs, taken 1.9 years after starting antiretroviral therapy.

CDR3 nucleotide sequence: TGCAGCGTCGCGGGGGTCAGCTCCTACAATGAGCAGTTCTTC. It specifies CSVAGVSSYNEQFF. V is TRBV29-1 and J is TRBJ2-1; TRBD2 matches at 7 bases. From germline, CDR1 is SQVTM and CDR2 ANQGSEA. V lost 6 bases, J lost 0 bases, and 5 bases stayed unmatched. CDR3 length: 14 residues.